This T cell receptor (beta chain) was profiled in a study of cytotoxic CD8 clonotypes in ibrutinib-treated CLL. Turning to the study itself: The study recorded mean values of approximately 260,000 productive templates and approximately 94,000 productive rearrangements per sample. Findings and limits, study-wide: Clonality measured at baseline exceeded age-matched healthy donors, tracking circulating CD8+ T-cell counts. Contraction or stability on treatment was seen for public clonotypes, which were uncommon.

This clone has more than one count but fewer than ten. Its antigen is unknown. The data were produced by immunoSEQ multiplex PCR, yet TCRdb's version contains in-frame clones alone and is incomplete. The sample carries some 28,000 clones, roughly 57% recorded once. The V and J ends lost 3 bases and 3 bases respectively, with 8 bases between them. Germline-derived CDR1 and CDR2 are MNHEY and SMNVEV (reference sequence). CDR3 length: 13 amino acids. The chain joins TRBV27 to TRBJ1-1; D perhaps matches TRBD1 (5 bases). The TCR originated in a human donor with chronic lymphocytic leukemia. The sequencing here drew on PBMCs, taken before ibrutinib treatment. As DNA, the CDR3 is TGTGCCAGCAGTTTCCAGGGTGACACTGAAGCTTTCTTT. This sequence encodes CASSFQGDTEAFF.